This TCR beta chain was found in a study of cytomegalovirus exposure and HLA in healthy donors. A note on this clone: Its antigen is as yet unknown.

Primers included in the PCR were 60 Vbeta and 13 Jbeta primers. Clones were read by immunoSEQ multiplex PCR, and TCRdb kept only the in-frame ones, dropping some. The sample carries under 250,000 clones, around three quarters recorded once. Healthy bone marrow donors formed the donor group. Per the germline V gene, CDR1 is MGHRA and CDR2 is YSYEKL. The CDR3 extends over 14 amino acids. V was cut by 6 bases and J by 2 bases, with 12 bases left in between. Findings and caveats of the study: Specificity for CMV antigens was confirmed in vitro for a few of the CMV-associated chains. Rarity characterized most TCR sequences, yet some public TCRs appeared in many donors. Donor immune exposure was known only as CMV serostatus.

Sequenced: PBMCs. The rearrangement uses TRBV4-1 and TRBJ2-3; TRBD1 is a possible D gene (5 bases). This sequence was found in a woman aged 30 to 39 in good health and CMV-seropositive. In nucleotides, the CDR3 is TGCGCCAGCAGTCCAACTGGGGCCACAGATACGCAGTATTTT. It codes for CASSPTGATDTQYF.